The 32 T cell receptor beta chains listed next were all sequenced from one sample in a study of blood T cell repertoires in COVID-19. Clones were sequenced by immunoSEQ multiplex PCR, and TCRdb holds only the in-frame ones, with some missing. The data show 250,000 or so clones, 80% to 85% seen once. The sequenced material came from PBMCs or T cells enriched from blood (not recorded which). Source of these receptors: a middle-aged man who had recovered from COVID-19.

The chain has TRBV11-2 and TRBJ2-5; tentatively, D is TRBD2 (6 bases). Germline CDR1 is SGHAT and CDR2 is FQNNGV. There are 15 residues in the CDR3. V lost 3 bases and J 4 bases, leaving 15 bases between the germline ends. This CDR3 is CASSFGTAGGETQYF. For the CDR3, the DNA is TGTGCCAGCAGCTTCGGGACCGCCGGGGGAGAGACCCAGTACTTC.

The chain carries TRBV19 and TRBJ2-7; no definite D call. CDR3 length: 12 amino acids. Looked up from germline, CDR1 is LNHDA and CDR2 is SQIVND (reference sequence). Trimming shortened V by 6 bases and J by 4 bases, and 10 bases separated the two germline ends. Here the CDR3 reads CASSPVGYEQYF. CDR3 coding DNA: TGTGCCAGTAGCCCCGTCGGTTACGAGCAGTACTTC.

With respect to this clone: This sample includes further DNA sequences coding for the same CDR3. The chain uses TRBV19 and TRBJ2-3; 9 bases fit TRBD1. The CDR3 runs to 15 residues. The germline V gene encodes CDR1 LNHDA and CDR2 SQIVND (reference sequence). The V segment lost 7 bases and the J segment 0 bases; nucleotides outside the gene matches: 5. CDR3 DNA sequence: TGTGCCAGTACTGACAGGGGGAGTAGCACAGATACGCAGTATTTT. As protein: CASTDRGSSTDTQYF.

This clone has a single count. This chain uses TRBV7-9 with TRBJ1-4; D is unclear. The length of the CDR3 is 14 residues. V was trimmed by 1 base and J by 8 bases, leaving 11 bases between them. Per the germline V gene, CDR1 is SEHNR and CDR2 is FQNEAQ (reference sequence). This chain's CDR3 is CASSLDVAREKLFF. The CDR3 bases are TGTGCCAGCAGCTTAGACGTGGCGAGGGAAAAACTGTTTTTT.

The chain links TRBV29-1 to TRBJ1-5; 8 nucleotides agree with TRBD1. The CDR3 has 13 amino acids. Trimming took 4 bases from V and 7 from J; bases not matched to a gene: 6. Germline CDR1 and CDR2: SQVTM and ANQGSEA. DNA for the CDR3: TGCAGCGTTGGGTCAGGGGGCGACCAGCCCCAGCATTTT. Protein sequence: CSVGSGGDQPQHF.

This clone was recorded once. V usage is TRBV4-3 and J usage is TRBJ2-7, with TRBD2 as a possible D gene (5 bases). The CDR3 loop spans 17 amino acids. Trimming took off 3 bases at V and 4 bases at J, with 22 bases between the two ends. The germline V gene encodes CDR1 LGHNA and CDR2 YSLEER. The CDR3 is CASSQEALGATPYEQYF. The CDR3 DNA sequence: TGCGCCAGCAGCCAGGAGGCCCTAGGAGCAACTCCGTACGAGCAGTACTTC.

CDR3 nucleotide sequence: TGCGCCAGCAGCTTGGCGGCAGGGGGGATGAACACTGAAGCTTTCTTT. Amino acid sequence: CASSLAAGGMNTEAFF. The V call is TRBV5-1, the J call TRBJ1-1, with 7 bases aligning to TRBD1. The germline V gene encodes CDR1 SGHRS and CDR2 YFSETQ. CDR3 length: 16 residues. V shed 0 bases, J shed 0 bases, and the junction held 5 bases outside the gene matches.

With regard to this clone: Additional DNA sequences in this sample encode the identical CDR3. The rearrangement joins TRBV18 to TRBJ1-4; D not resolved. This CDR3 contains 15 residues. Germline CDR1 reads KGHSH; CDR2 reads LQKENI. V was pared by 3 bases and J by 3 bases, with 11 bases between. The CDR3 region is CASSPAGRSNEKLFF. The CDR3 nucleotides read TGTGCCAGCTCACCGGCGGGGAGGTCTAATGAAAAACTGTTTTTT.

This clone was found once. V is TRBV6-5 and J is TRBJ2-2; TRBD1 aligns across 7 bases. The CDR3 is made up of 14 amino acids. The junction had 8 bases not matched to a gene; V was cut back by 8 bases and J by 5 bases. Germline CDR1 and CDR2: MNHEY and SVGAGI. In DNA form, the CDR3 reads TGTGCCAGCGGACAGACCAGGGGGACCGGGGAGCTGTTTTTT. This translates into CASGQTRGTGELFF.

This chain links TRBV6-5 with TRBJ1-1, with 11 bases lining up with TRBD1. The germline CDR1 and CDR2 sequences are MNHEY and SVGAGI. The length of the CDR3 is 14 residues. V was clipped by 5 bases and J by 6 bases; unmatched bases: 5. In DNA form, the CDR3 reads TGTGCCAGCAGTAATCCGGGACAGGGGGCTGAAGCTTTCTTT. Protein: CASSNPGQGAEAFF.

The CDR3 bases are TGCGCCAGCAGCCAGGGGGCAGCGGCTAGCACAGATACGCAGTATTTT. It encodes CASSQGAAASTDTQYF. The genes are TRBV4-1 and TRBJ2-3; TRBD1 might be the D (6 bases). This CDR3 is built from 16 residues. The germline V gene encodes CDR1 MGHRA and CDR2 YSYEKL. Trimming stripped 3 bases from V and 0 bases from J, with 13 bases between.

J is TRBJ2-3 and V is TRBV29-1; TRBD2 agrees at 7 bases. CDR1 and CDR2 from the germline V gene are SQVTM and ANQGSEA. The CDR3 spans 13 residues. The trim removed 4 bases at V and 4 bases at J, leaving 5 bases unmatched. CDR3 region: CSVAGTSADTQYF. The CDR3 DNA reads as TGCAGCGTTGCCGGTACTAGCGCAGATACGCAGTATTTT.

The chain has TRBV3-1 (or the pseudogene TRBV3-2) and TRBJ1-2; tentative D call: TRBD1 (6 bases). The germline V gene encodes CDR1 LGHDT and CDR2 YNNKEL (reference sequence). V dropped 4 bases and J dropped 8 bases, with 11 bases sitting between them. The CDR3 has 12 residues. The CDR3, as DNA: TGTGCCAGCAGCCGCGGACAGCAAGGCTACACCTTC. Its protein product is CASSRGQQGYTF.

This clone was seen a single time. The chain couples TRBV27 to TRBJ2-7; the D gene is possibly TRBD2 (5 bases). With 2 bases removed from V and 5 bases from J, the gap between germline ends came to 13 bases. CDR1 is MNHEY and CDR2 is SMNVEV in the germline V gene (reference sequence). The CDR3 consists of 14 residues. CDR3 region: CASSLVLGLDEQYF. The CDR3 bases are TGTGCCAGCAGTTTAGTTCTAGGACTCGACGAGCAGTACTTC.

The count of this clone is one. V and J are TRBV10-1 and TRBJ1-1, with D possibly matching TRBD1 (5 bases). The CDR3 runs to 15 residues. Germline lookup yields CDR1 WNHNN and CDR2 SYGVQD (reference sequence). Trimming shortened V by 6 bases and J by 3 bases, and 17 bases separated the two germline ends. The chain's CDR3 is CASRENQGLYTEAFF. CDR3 nucleotide sequence: TGCGCCAGCAGAGAAAACCAGGGCTTATACACTGAAGCTTTCTTT.

This clone showed up just a few times. Other DNA sequences within the sample encode an identical CDR3. The rearrangement uses TRBV7-9 and TRBJ2-7; D is unclear. The germline V gene encodes CDR1 SEHNR and CDR2 FQNEAQ (reference sequence). V shed 5 bases and J shed 2 bases, with 4 bases lying between them. This CDR3 has 11 amino acids. For the CDR3, the DNA is TGTGCCAGCAGCCCAGCCTACGAGCAGTACTTC. This codes for CASSPAYEQYF.

This clone turned up a few times. The J gene is TRBJ1-1, the V gene TRBV7-2; D is perhaps TRBD1 (5 bases). Germline loops: CDR1 SGHTA, CDR2 FQGNSA. V was cut by 4 bases and J by 0 bases, with 21 bases left in between. The CDR3 consists of 18 residues. The CDR3 region is CASSSVPPGPTMNTEAFF. The CDR3 DNA reads as TGTGCCAGCAGCTCGGTCCCACCAGGGCCCACTATGAACACTGAAGCTTTCTTT.

The rearrangement joins TRBV12-1 to TRBJ2-1; TRBD1 is taken as the D call from the table, unchecked against the DNA. TRBV12-1 is a pseudogene. The CDR3 sequence is 14 residues long. The CDR3 protein is CAITQGTGGDEQFF. The CDR3 bases are TGTGCCATCACTCAGGGGACAGGGGGGGATGAGCAGTTCTTC.

Only one count was recorded for this clone. The chain recombines TRBV6-1 with TRBJ2-3; TRBD2 aligns across 7 bases. Germline loops: CDR1 MNHNS, CDR2 SASEGT. Trimming took 6 bases from V and 6 from J; bases not matched to a gene: 3. This CDR3 spans 12 amino acids. CDR3 sequence (DNA): TGTGCCAGCAGAGCGGGGTCGGATACGCAGTATTTT. This sequence encodes CASRAGSDTQYF.

This clone was found once. The chain uses TRBV5-4 and TRBJ1-1; 10 bases match TRBD1. CDR1 is SGHNT and CDR2 is YYREEE in the germline V gene (reference sequence). The CDR3 sequence is 16 residues long. Trimming took 0 bases from V and 4 from J; bases not matched to a gene: 6. The CDR3 spells CASSLGDRGYATEAFF. CDR3 nucleotides: TGTGCCAGCAGCTTGGGGGACAGGGGCTACGCCACTGAAGCTTTCTTT.

This chain joins TRBV6-5 and TRBJ1-1; 7 nucleotides line up with TRBD1. There are 15 residues in the CDR3. Per the germline V gene, CDR1 is MNHEY and CDR2 is SVGAGI. With V trimmed by 2 bases and J by 4 bases, 7 bases remained unmatched. The CDR3 nucleotides read TGTGCCAGCAGTTACCGACAGGGCGTCTCCACTGAAGCTTTCTTT. The encoded protein is CASSYRQGVSTEAFF.

This rearrangement joins TRBV18 to TRBJ1-6; possibly TRBD1 for D (5 bases). The CDR3 is 16 amino acids. Germline loops: CDR1 KGHSH, CDR2 LQKENI. V shed 3 bases and J shed 0 bases, with 9 bases lying between them. CDR3 sequence: CASSPQGSSYNSPLHF. In DNA, the CDR3 is TGTGCCAGCTCACCTCAGGGCAGCTCCTATAATTCACCCCTCCACTTT.

This chain uses TRBV11-2 with TRBJ1-1, with D possibly TRBD1 on 5 matching bases. CDR3 size: 14 residues. Between the trimmed V and J ends, which lost 1 base and 2 bases, there was a span of 8 bases. Germline V gene data show CDR1 as SGHAT and CDR2 as FQNNGV. CDR3 sequence (DNA): TGTGCCAGCAGCTTAGTAGGGGTAAACACTGAAGCTTTCTTT. As protein: CASSLVGVNTEAFF. Full variable domain (outside the CDR3, taken from reference TRBV11-2 and TRBJ1-1): EAGVAQSPRYKIIEKRQSVAFWCNPISGHATLYWYQQILGQGPKLLIQFQNNGVVDDSQLPKDRFSAERLKGVDSTLKIQPAKLEDSAVYLCASSLVGVNTEAFFGQGTRLTVV.

The chain recombines TRBV27 with TRBJ1-1, with TRBD1 matching over 9 bases. The CDR3 has 15 residues. Germline CDR1 MNHEY, CDR2 SMNVEV (reference sequence). V shed 0 bases, J shed 4 bases, and the junction held 3 bases outside the gene matches. The CDR3 reads CASSLSRTGATEAFF. The CDR3 DNA is TGTGCCAGCAGTTTATCCCGGACAGGGGCCACTGAAGCTTTCTTT.

The genes are TRBV28 and TRBJ1-2; D remains ambiguous. The germline V and J ends were trimmed by 1 base and 8 bases, with 17 bases remaining between them. Germline loops: CDR1 MDHEN, CDR2 SYDVKM. This CDR3 region has 15 residues. For the CDR3, the DNA is TGTGCCAGCAGTTTATCCGGTGGGAGGCCTGGGGGCTACACCTTC. It yields the protein CASSLSGGRPGGYTF.

V gene TRBV10-1 combines with J gene TRBJ1-5, with D perhaps TRBD1 (6 bases). The CDR3 is made up of 15 amino acids. V was pared by 3 bases and J by 4 bases, with 13 bases between. In germline, CDR1 is WNHNN, CDR2 SYGVQD (reference sequence). CDR3 sequence (DNA): TGCGCCAGCAGTGAAGAGACAGGAATTAATCAGCCCCAGCATTTT. This encodes CASSEETGINQPQHF.

The chain combines TRBV24-1 with TRBJ2-1; perhaps TRBD2 as D (5 bases). CDR1 is KGHDR, CDR2 SFDVKD, per germline. CDR3 length: 13 residues. V dropped 7 bases and J dropped 7 bases, with 13 bases sitting between them. Here the CDR3 reads CATRGSGRNEQFF. The CDR3 nucleotides are TGTGCCACCAGGGGAAGCGGCCGGAATGAGCAGTTCTTC.

V and J are TRBV19 and TRBJ1-2, with D hard to call. This CDR3 contains 15 residues. Germline V gene lookup returns CDR1 LNHDA and CDR2 SQIVND (reference sequence). Trimming shortened V by 9 bases and J by 1 base, and 18 bases separated the two germline ends. The CDR3 sequence: CASATTANFNYGYTF. The DNA for the CDR3 is TGTGCCAGCGCCACTACCGCGAACTTTAACTATGGCTACACCTTC.

The genes are TRBV7-8 and TRBJ2-7; weak D call: TRBD2 (7 bases). CDR3 length equals 14 residues. CDR1 SGHVS and CDR2 FQNEAQ come from the germline V gene. V lost 5 bases and J lost 5, with 16 bases in between. The CDR3 coding sequence is TGTGCCAGCAGCGCCTATTCGGGGGGCCACGAGCAGTACTTC. This gives the protein CASSAYSGGHEQYF.

To note about this clone: The sample has other DNA sequences that encode this CDR3 too. The V and J genes are TRBV27 and TRBJ1-6, with 8 nucleotides matching TRBD1. Losses at the gene ends were 4 bases for V and 7 bases for J; bases not matched to a gene: 3. Germline CDR1 is MNHEY and CDR2 is SMNVEV (reference sequence). The CDR3 has 14 amino acids. CDR3 amino acids: CASSSGTGNSPLHF. The CDR3 nucleotides are TGTGCCAGCAGTTCCGGGACAGGAAATTCACCCCTCCACTTT.

Here the CDR3 DNA reads TGTGCCAGCAGCTTCCGAGGGGGGGCCCGGGATACGCAGTATTTT. This gives the protein CASSFRGGARDTQYF. The rearrangement uses TRBV5-6 and TRBJ2-3, with D tentatively TRBD2 (7 bases). The germline gives CDR1 SGHDT, CDR2 YYEEEE. The CDR3 consists of 15 residues. Trimming took 2 bases from V and 6 from J, leaving 16 bases between them.

This clone has a handful of counts. The chain recombines TRBV6-4 with TRBJ1-2; D is unresolved. Germline V gene sequence: CDR1 MRHNA, CDR2 SNTAGT. Trimming shortened V by 5 bases and J by 0 bases, and 7 bases separated the two germline ends. CDR3 length equals 13 residues. CDR3 bases: TGTGCCAGCAGTAAGGGAGCTAACTATGGCTACACCTTC. Protein sequence: CASSKGANYGYTF.